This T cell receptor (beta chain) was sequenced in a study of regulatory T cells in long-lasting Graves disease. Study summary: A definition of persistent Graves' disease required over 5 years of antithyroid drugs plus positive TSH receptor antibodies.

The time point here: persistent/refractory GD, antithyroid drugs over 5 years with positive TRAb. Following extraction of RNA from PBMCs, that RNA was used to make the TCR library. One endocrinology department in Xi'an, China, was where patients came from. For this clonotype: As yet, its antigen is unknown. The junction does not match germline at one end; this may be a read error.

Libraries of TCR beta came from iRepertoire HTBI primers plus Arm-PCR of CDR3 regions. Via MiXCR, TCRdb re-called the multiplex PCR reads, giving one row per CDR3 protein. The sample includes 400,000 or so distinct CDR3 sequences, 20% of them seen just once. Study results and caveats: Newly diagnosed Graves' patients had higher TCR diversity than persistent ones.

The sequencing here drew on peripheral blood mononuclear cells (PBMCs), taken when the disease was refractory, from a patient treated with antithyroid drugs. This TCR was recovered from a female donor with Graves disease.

CDR3 in amino acids: CAGSRTSGPANTGELVF. CDR3 sequence (DNA): TGTGCCGGCAGCCGTACTAGCGGACCTGCGAACACCGGGGAGCTGGTTTTT. The V gene is TRBV7-2, the J gene TRBJ2-2; TRBD2 matches at 8 bases. The CDR3 extends over 17 amino acids. Germline V CDR1 and CDR2: SGHTA, FQGNSA.